These 2 T cell receptor beta chains originate from one sample sequenced in a study of T cell responses to AZD1222 COVID-19 vaccine. Assay: immunoSEQ multiplex PCR; the TCRdb copy retains only in-frame clones and omits some. Of fewer than 65,000 clones listed, around 89% are singletons. The sequencing here drew on peripheral blood, taken 28 days after the second AZD1222 dose. These receptor sequences come from an adult who received the AZD1222 COVID-19 vaccine.

Comment on this clone: An end of the junction differs from the germline gene, which may be a read error. This chain joins TRBV19 and TRBJ1-3, with a tentative D call TRBD1 (6 bases). The V gene's germline CDR1 is LNHDA and CDR2 SQIVND (reference sequence). The CDR3 is made up of 14 amino acids. The CDR3, as DNA: TGTGCCAGTATCGGGGGCAATACTGGAAGCACCATATATTTT. Protein sequence: CASIGGNTGSTIYF.

The rearrangement joins TRBV13 to TRBJ2-1; 15 positions agree with TRBD2. The trim removed 11 bases at V and 7 bases at J, leaving 6 bases unmatched. CDR1 is PRHDT and CDR2 is FYEKMQ in the germline V gene (reference sequence). The CDR3 length is 14 residues. The CDR3 protein is CAGGTSGRRNEQFF. The CDR3 coding sequence is TGTGCCGGGGGGACTAGCGGGAGGCGGAATGAGCAGTTCTTC.